This T cell receptor beta chain was identified in a study of blood T cell repertoires in COVID-19. Turning to the study itself: The United States, Italy and Spain were the sources of the acute and convalescent COVID-19 samples. The cDNA or gDNA used as material had been derived from T cells, B-cell-depleted T cells, or PBMCs.

This CDR3 contains 12 residues. The germline gives CDR1 MDHEN, CDR2 SYDVKM. Trimming stripped 11 bases from V and 0 bases from J, with 8 bases between. Original handling: It was from reference gene primer amplification that nucleated cell counts were estimated. Generated by immunoSEQ multiplex PCR, the TCRdb table keeps only in-frame clones and is missing some. From that table come the V and J calls and clone size; the DNA was used to work out D and trimming. The sample lists 200,000 to 250,000 clones; roughly 85% were seen once. All enrollees were about 18 to 89 years old and from roughly 22 US areas.

This receptor was obtained from a woman between 35 and 50 years old with acute COVID-19. The sequenced sample was PBMCs or T cells enriched from blood (not recorded which). The rearrangement joins TRBV28 to TRBJ1-5, with D maybe TRBD1 (6 bases). CDR3 coding DNA: TGTGCCGAGGGGGTTAGCAATCAGCCCCAGCATTTT. Translated, it gives CAEGVSNQPQHF. The complete variable domain, with remaining parts taken from reference TRBV28 and TRBJ1-5, reads DVKVTQSSRYLVKRTGEKVFLECVQDMDHENMFWYRQDPGLGLRLIYFSYDVKMKEKGDIPEGYSVSREKKERFSLILESASTNQTSMYLCAEGVSNQPQHFGDGTRLSIL.